The rows below give T cell receptor beta chains drawn from one sample of a study of blood T cell repertoires in COVID-19. Clones were read by immunoSEQ multiplex PCR, and TCRdb kept only the in-frame ones, dropping some. Of 250,000 to 350,000 clones detected, roughly 90% appear once; the ten largest clones hold over 2%. Sequenced input: peripheral blood. These receptors originate from a woman between 50 and 59 years old who had recovered from COVID-19. Each CDR3 is given with its conserved first and last residue. Not all rows give a size; the values are once, few, many and, for expanded clones, a class.

v_call: TRBV5-1
j_call: TRBJ2-7
cdr3_length: 16
clone_size: NA
cdr3_aa: CASSLEAGGFYYEQYF

v_call: TRBV3-1/TRBV3-2
j_call: TRBJ2-5
cdr3_length: 18
clone_size: NA
cdr3_aa: CASSQGFVAGGRSETQYF

v_call: TRBV18
j_call: TRBJ1-2
cdr3_length: 17
clone_size: NA
cdr3_aa: CASSPPGGGSYNYGYTF

v_call: TRBV10-3
j_call: TRBJ1-2
cdr3_length: 12
clone_size: NA
cdr3_aa: CAISVGRDGYTF

v_call: TRBV15
j_call: TRBJ2-1
cdr3_length: 16
clone_size: NA
cdr3_aa: CATSRRIAGGRDEQFF

v_call: TRBV19
j_call: TRBJ2-1
cdr3_length: 14
clone_size: NA
cdr3_aa: CASSLAGGLVEQFF

v_call: TRBV5-1
j_call: TRBJ1-2
cdr3_length: 13
clone_size: NA
cdr3_aa: CASSLTGGDGYTF

v_call: TRBV5-1
j_call: TRBJ2-5
cdr3_length: 15
clone_size: NA
cdr3_aa: CASSLTGRAQGTQYF

v_call: TRBV9
j_call: TRBJ2-1
cdr3_length: 13
clone_size: NA
cdr3_aa: CASGRGPYNEQFF

v_call: TRBV28
j_call: TRBJ1-2
cdr3_length: 16
clone_size: NA
cdr3_aa: CASSSSGTVTLYGYTF

v_call: TRBV29-1
j_call: TRBJ1-1
cdr3_length: 12
clone_size: NA
cdr3_aa: CSVAFGRTEAFF

v_call: TRBV4-3
j_call: TRBJ2-7
cdr3_length: 15
clone_size: NA
cdr3_aa: CASSQVWGVSYEQYF

v_call: TRBV4-3
j_call: TRBJ1-2
cdr3_length: 15
clone_size: NA
cdr3_aa: CASSQVDRGGDGYTF

v_call: TRBV11-2
j_call: TRBJ1-3
cdr3_length: 17
clone_size: NA
cdr3_aa: CASSPTSPQGGRNTIYF

v_call: TRBV14
j_call: TRBJ2-5
cdr3_length: 14
clone_size: NA
cdr3_aa: CASSLKTGWGTQYF

v_call: TRBV6-5
j_call: TRBJ1-5
cdr3_length: 15
clone_size: NA
cdr3_aa: CASRWERLGNQPQHF

v_call: TRBV7-8
j_call: TRBJ1-1
cdr3_length: 15
clone_size: few
cdr3_aa: CASSLLAGANTEAFF

v_call: TRBV18
j_call: TRBJ2-7
cdr3_length: 16
clone_size: once
cdr3_aa: CASSPPPSQPSYEQYF

v_call: TRBV19
j_call: TRBJ1-2
cdr3_length: 15
clone_size: NA
cdr3_aa: CASSGQGPFNYGYTF

v_call: TRBV28
j_call: TRBJ2-2
cdr3_length: 17
clone_size: NA
cdr3_aa: CASSFAGGGGYTGELFF

v_call: TRBV25-1
j_call: TRBJ1-1
cdr3_length: 14
clone_size: few
cdr3_aa: CASSEIRGGAEAFF

v_call: TRBV7-3
j_call: TRBJ2-3
cdr3_length: 16
clone_size: NA
cdr3_aa: CASSLHPAGGTDTQYF

v_call: TRBV3-1/TRBV3-2
j_call: TRBJ2-7
cdr3_length: 14
clone_size: NA
cdr3_aa: CASSQSPGLYEQYF

v_call: TRBV19
j_call: TRBJ1-5
cdr3_length: 15
clone_size: NA
cdr3_aa: CASSIDRDGNQPQHF

v_call: TRBV19
j_call: TRBJ1-1
cdr3_length: 14
clone_size: NA
cdr3_aa: CASSINRGITEAFF

v_call: TRBV10-1
j_call: TRBJ1-4
cdr3_length: 14
clone_size: NA
cdr3_aa: CASSGGAQSEKLFF

v_call: TRBV19
j_call: TRBJ1-6
cdr3_length: 14
clone_size: NA
cdr3_aa: CASNQAGPEFRLHF

v_call: TRBV30
j_call: TRBJ1-4
cdr3_length: 15
clone_size: NA
cdr3_aa: CAWKRQGSTNEKLFF

v_call: TRBV19
j_call: TRBJ2-2
cdr3_length: 15
clone_size: NA
cdr3_aa: CASTTQAPAPRELFF

v_call: TRBV24-1
j_call: TRBJ1-3
cdr3_length: 15
clone_size: NA
cdr3_aa: CATSDEVSSGNTIYF

v_call: TRBV11-2
j_call: TRBJ2-4
cdr3_length: 15
clone_size: NA
cdr3_aa: CASSWTGVGRNIQYF

v_call: TRBV6-5
j_call: TRBJ1-4
cdr3_length: 15
clone_size: NA
cdr3_aa: CASRLTGGASEKLFF

v_call: TRBV6-5
j_call: TRBJ2-5
cdr3_length: 15
clone_size: NA
cdr3_aa: CATIPPGRSQETQYF

v_call: TRBV15
j_call: TRBJ1-2
cdr3_length: 18
clone_size: NA
cdr3_aa: CATSRDRTGGEDYYGYTF

v_call: TRBV7-3
j_call: TRBJ2-3
cdr3_length: 14
clone_size: NA
cdr3_aa: CASSSSGRGGTQYF

v_call: TRBV19
j_call: TRBJ1-2
cdr3_length: 17
clone_size: NA
cdr3_aa: CASTPHGTAISNYGYTF

v_call: TRBV7-3
j_call: TRBJ1-2
cdr3_length: 13
clone_size: NA
cdr3_aa: CASSLTRAGSYTF

v_call: TRBV3-1/TRBV3-2
j_call: TRBJ2-5
cdr3_length: 15
clone_size: NA
cdr3_aa: CASSQRGTRLETQYF

v_call: TRBV27
j_call: TRBJ2-3
cdr3_length: 15
clone_size: NA
cdr3_aa: CASSRLAGGPDTQYF

v_call: TRBV19
j_call: TRBJ2-5
cdr3_length: 15
clone_size: NA
cdr3_aa: CASSNSGGAAETQYF

v_call: TRBV5-4
j_call: TRBJ2-3
cdr3_length: 16
clone_size: NA
cdr3_aa: CASSSGLAGSTDTQYF

v_call: TRBV2
j_call: TRBJ2-1
cdr3_length: 12
clone_size: NA
cdr3_aa: CASSLRGDEQFF

v_call: TRBV5-1
j_call: TRBJ2-3
cdr3_length: 16
clone_size: NA
cdr3_aa: CASSLDLAAPRDTQYF